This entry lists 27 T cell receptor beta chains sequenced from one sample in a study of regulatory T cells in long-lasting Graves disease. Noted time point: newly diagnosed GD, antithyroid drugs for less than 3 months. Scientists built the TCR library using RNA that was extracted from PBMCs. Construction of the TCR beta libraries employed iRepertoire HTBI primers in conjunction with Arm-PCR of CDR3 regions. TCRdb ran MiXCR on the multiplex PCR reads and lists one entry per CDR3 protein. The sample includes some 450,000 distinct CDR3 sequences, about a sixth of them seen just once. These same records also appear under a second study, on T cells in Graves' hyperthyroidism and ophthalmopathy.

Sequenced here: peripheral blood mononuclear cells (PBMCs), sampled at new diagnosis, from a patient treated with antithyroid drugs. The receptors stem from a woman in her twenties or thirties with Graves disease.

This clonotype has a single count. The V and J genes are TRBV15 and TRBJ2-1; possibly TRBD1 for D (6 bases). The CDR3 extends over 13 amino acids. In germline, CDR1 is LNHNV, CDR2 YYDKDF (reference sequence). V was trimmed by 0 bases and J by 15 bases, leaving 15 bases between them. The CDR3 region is CATSRDRAGVPFF. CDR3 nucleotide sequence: TGTGCCACCAGCAGAGATAGGGCAGGGGTTCCGTTCTTC.

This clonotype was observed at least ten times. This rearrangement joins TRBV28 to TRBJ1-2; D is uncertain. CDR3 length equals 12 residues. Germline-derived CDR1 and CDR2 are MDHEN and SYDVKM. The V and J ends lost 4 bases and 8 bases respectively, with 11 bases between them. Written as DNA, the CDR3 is TGTGCCAGCAGTTGGGCGGTTGGCGGCTACACCTTC. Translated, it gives CASSWAVGGYTF.

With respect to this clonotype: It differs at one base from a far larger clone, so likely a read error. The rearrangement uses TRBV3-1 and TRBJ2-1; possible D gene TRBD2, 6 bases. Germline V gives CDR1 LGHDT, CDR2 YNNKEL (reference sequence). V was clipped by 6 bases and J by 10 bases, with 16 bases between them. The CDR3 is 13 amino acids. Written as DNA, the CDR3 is TGTGCCAGCAGTGGGACTGTTTCCTACGAGCAGTTCTTC. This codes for CASSGTVSYEQFF.

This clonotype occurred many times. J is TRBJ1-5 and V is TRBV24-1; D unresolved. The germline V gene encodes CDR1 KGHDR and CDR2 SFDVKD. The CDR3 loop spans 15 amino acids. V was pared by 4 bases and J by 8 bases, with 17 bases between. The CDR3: CATSDPDENAEPQHF. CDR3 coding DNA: TGTGCCACCAGTGACCCAGACGAAAACGCTGAGCCCCAGCATTTT.

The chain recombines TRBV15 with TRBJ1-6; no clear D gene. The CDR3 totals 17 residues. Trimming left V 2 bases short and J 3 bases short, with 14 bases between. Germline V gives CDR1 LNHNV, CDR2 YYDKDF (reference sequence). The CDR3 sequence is CATSRTPWGIYNSPLHF. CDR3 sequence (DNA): TGTGCCACCAGCAGAACCCCCTGGGGTATCTATAATTCACCCCTCCACTTT.

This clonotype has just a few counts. The CDR3 nucleotides are TGTGCCTGCCAAACCGGGACTAGAATTTTTAATGAGCAGTTCTTC. Protein: CACQTGTRIFNEQFF. The rearrangement uses TRBV30 and TRBJ2-1, with 8 bases identical to TRBD2. CDR3 length: 15 amino acids. Trimming removed 6 bases from V and 7 bases from J; junction bases left unmatched: 14. Germline CDR1 is GTSNPN and CDR2 is SVGIG (reference sequence).

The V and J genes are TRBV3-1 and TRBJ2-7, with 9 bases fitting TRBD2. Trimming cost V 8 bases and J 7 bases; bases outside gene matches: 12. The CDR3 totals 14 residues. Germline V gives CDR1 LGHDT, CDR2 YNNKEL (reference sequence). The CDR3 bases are TGTGCCAGCCTTAGTAGCGGGAGATCCGGGGAGCAGTACTTC. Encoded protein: CASLSSGRSGEQYF.

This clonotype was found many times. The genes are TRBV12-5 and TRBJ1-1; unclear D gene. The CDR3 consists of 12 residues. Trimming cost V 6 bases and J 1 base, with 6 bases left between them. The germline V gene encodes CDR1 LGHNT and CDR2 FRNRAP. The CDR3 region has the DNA TGTGCTAGTGGGATGGGGAACACTGAAGCTTTCTTT. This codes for CASGMGNTEAFF.

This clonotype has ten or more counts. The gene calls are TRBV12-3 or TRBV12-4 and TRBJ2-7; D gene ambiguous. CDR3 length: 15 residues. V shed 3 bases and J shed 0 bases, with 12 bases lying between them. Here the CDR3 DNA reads TGTGCCAGCAGTTTCCAGTTCTCTCCCTCCTACGAGCAGTACTTC. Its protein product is CASSFQFSPSYEQYF.

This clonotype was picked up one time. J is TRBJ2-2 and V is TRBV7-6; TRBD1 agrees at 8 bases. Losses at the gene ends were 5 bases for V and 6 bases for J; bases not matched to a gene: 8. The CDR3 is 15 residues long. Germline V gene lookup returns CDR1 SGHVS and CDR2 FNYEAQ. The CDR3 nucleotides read TGTGCCAGCAGCATGTGGACAGGGCGGGCCGGGGAGCTGTTTTTT. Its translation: CASSMWTGRAGELFF.

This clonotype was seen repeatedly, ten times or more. CDR3 region: CASSPSLTWEAFF. The CDR3 DNA follows: TGTGCCAGCAGTCCCTCTCTGACCTGGGAAGCTTTCTTT. The chain couples TRBV28 to TRBJ1-1; D gene uncertain. Trimming pared 5 bases from V and 8 bases from J, leaving 15 bases between. This CDR3 contains 13 residues. Germline CDR1 and CDR2: MDHEN and SYDVKM.

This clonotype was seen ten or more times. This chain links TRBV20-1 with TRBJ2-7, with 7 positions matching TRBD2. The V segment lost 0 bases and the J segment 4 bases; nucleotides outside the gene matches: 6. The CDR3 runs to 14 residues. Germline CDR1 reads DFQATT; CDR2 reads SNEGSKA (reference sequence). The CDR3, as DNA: TGCAGTGCTAGAGATCTAAGCGGGAATTACGAGCAGTACTTC. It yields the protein CSARDLSGNYEQYF.

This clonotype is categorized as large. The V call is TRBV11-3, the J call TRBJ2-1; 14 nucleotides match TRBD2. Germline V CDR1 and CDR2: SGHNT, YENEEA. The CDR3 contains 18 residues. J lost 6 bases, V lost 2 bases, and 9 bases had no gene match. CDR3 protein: CASSLSGTSGSRLNEQFF. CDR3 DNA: TGTGCCAGCAGCTTATCCGGGACTAGCGGGAGCAGACTCAATGAGCAGTTCTTC.

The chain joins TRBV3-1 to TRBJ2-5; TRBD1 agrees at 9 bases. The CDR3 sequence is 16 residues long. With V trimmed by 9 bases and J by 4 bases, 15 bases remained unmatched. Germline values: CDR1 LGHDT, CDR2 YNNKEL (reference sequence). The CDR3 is CASQPQGANLGETQYF. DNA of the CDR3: TGTGCCAGTCAACCACAGGGGGCGAATTTAGGAGAGACCCAGTACTTC.

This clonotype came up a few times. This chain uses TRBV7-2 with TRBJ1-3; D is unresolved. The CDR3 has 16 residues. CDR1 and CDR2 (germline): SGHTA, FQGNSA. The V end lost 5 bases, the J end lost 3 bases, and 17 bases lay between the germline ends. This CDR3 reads CASSPDGRSHGNTIYF. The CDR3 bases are TGTGCCAGCAGCCCAGACGGGAGAAGCCATGGAAACACCATATATTTT.

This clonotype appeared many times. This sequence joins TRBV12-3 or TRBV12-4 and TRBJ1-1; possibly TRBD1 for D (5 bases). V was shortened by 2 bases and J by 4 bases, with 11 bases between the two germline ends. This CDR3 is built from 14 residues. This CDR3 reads CASSLRQGTTEAFF. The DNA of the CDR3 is TGTGCCAGCAGTTTACGGCAGGGTACCACTGAAGCTTTCTTT.

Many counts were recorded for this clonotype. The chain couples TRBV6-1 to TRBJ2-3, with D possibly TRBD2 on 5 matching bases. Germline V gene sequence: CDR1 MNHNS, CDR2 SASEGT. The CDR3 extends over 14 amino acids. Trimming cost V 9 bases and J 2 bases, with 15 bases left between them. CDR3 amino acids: CASPAGLITDTQYF. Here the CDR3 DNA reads TGTGCCAGTCCCGCGGGCCTCATCACAGATACGCAGTATTTT.

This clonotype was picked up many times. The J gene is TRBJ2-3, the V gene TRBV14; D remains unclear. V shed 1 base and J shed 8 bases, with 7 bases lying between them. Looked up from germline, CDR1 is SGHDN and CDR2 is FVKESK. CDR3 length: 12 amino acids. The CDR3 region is CASSQADVTQYF. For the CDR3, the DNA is TGTGCCAGCAGCCAAGCTGACGTTACGCAGTATTTT.

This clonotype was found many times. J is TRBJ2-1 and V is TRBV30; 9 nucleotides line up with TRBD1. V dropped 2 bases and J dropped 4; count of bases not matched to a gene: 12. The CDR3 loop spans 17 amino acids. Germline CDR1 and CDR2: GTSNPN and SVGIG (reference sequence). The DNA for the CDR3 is TGTGCCTGGAGTAACGAACCGGGACAGGGAAGGTACAATGAGCAGTTCTTC. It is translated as CAWSNEPGQGRYNEQFF.

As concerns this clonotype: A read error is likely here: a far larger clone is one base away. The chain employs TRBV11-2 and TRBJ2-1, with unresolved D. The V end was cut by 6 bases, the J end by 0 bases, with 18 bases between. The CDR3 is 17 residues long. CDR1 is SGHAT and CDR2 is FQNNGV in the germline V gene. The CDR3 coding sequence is TGTGCCAGCAGTGCTAGGGCGTCTGGCAACTCCTACAATGAGCAGTTCTTC. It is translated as CASSARASGNSYNEQFF.

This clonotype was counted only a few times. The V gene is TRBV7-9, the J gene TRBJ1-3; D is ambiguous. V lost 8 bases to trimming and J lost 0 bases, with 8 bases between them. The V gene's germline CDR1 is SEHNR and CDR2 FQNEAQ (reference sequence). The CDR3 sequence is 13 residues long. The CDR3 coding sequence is TGTGCCAGCGCCGCAAGCTCTGGAAACACCATATATTTT. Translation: CASAASSGNTIYF.

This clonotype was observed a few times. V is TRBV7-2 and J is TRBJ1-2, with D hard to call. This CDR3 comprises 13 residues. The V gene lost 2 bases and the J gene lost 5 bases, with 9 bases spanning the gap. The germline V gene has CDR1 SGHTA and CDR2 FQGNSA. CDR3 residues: CASSLRSGYGYTF. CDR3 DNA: TGTGCCAGCAGCTTACGAAGCGGTTATGGCTACACCTTC.

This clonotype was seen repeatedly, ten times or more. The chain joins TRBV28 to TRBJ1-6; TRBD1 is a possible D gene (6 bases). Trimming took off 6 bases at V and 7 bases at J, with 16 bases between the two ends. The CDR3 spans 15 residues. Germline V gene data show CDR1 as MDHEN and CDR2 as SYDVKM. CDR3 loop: CASRGLGGLNSPLHF. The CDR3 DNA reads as TGTGCCAGCAGGGGACTAGGGGGATTGAATTCACCCCTCCACTTT.

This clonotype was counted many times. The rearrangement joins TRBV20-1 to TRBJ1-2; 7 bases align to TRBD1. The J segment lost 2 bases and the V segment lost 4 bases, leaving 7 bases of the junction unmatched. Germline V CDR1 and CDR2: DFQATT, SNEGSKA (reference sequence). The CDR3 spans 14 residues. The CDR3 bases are TGCAGTGCTATAGGGGACAGTTTGAACTATGGCTACACCTTC. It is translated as CSAIGDSLNYGYTF.

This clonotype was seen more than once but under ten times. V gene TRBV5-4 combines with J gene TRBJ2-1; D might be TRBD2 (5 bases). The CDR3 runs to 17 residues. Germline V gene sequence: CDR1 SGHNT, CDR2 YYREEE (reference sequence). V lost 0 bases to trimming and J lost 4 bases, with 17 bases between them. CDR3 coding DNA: TGTGCCAGCAGCTTGGCCAGCGGACGGAGTATTTACAATGAGCAGTTCTTC. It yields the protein CASSLASGRSIYNEQFF.

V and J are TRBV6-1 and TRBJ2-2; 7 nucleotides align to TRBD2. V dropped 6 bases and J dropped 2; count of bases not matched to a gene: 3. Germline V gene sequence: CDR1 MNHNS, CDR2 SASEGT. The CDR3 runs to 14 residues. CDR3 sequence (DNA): TGTGCCAGCAGAGCGGGGTTAAACACCGGGGAGCTGTTTTTT. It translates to CASRAGLNTGELFF.

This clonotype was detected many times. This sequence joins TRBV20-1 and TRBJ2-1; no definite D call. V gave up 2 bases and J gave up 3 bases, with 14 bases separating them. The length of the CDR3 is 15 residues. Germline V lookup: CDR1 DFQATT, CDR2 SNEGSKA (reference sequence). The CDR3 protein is CSARRLGFGYNEQFF. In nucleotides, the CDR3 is TGCAGTGCTAGAAGGCTGGGCTTCGGCTACAATGAGCAGTTCTTC.